This is a list of T cell receptor beta chains from one sample in a study of post-analysis software for immune sequencing data. From the PCR reads, TCRdb called clonotypes with MiXCR, one entry per CDR3 protein. Altogether approximately 460,000 distinct CDR3 sequences are present, roughly 46% being singletons, with the ten largest covering roughly 12%. Source material: blood. The receptors originated from a girl aged 5-17 years with multiple sclerosis. Each CDR3 is given with its conserved first and last residue. Each record gives: D gene, J gene, clone size, V gene, CDR3 protein, CDR3 DNA. The D gene is left open where the match is weak. Expanded clones get a size class; other rows say once, few or many, or leave the size out.

d_call: -
j_call: TRBJ2-3
clone_size: few
v_call: TRBV7-3
cdr3_aa: CASSSLGGTDTQYF
cdr3_nt: TGTGCCAGCAGCTCTCTTGGTGGAACAGATACGCAGTATTTT

d_call: -
j_call: TRBJ2-3
clone_size: -
v_call: TRBV4-1
cdr3_aa: CASSDAARGPTDTQYF
cdr3_nt: TGCGCCAGCAGCGACGCCGCCAGGGGTCCAACAGATACGCAGTATTTT

d_call: -
j_call: TRBJ1-1
clone_size: -
v_call: TRBV21-1
cdr3_aa: CASSKNRQGGNTEAFF
cdr3_nt: TGTGCCAGCAGCAAAAATAGACAGGGGGGGAACACTGAAGCTTTCTTT

d_call: -
j_call: TRBJ2-1
clone_size: -
v_call: TRBV12-3/TRBV12-4
cdr3_aa: CASSLMSVYNEQFF
cdr3_nt: TGTGCCAGCAGTTTAATGTCAGTCTACAATGAGCAGTTCTTC

d_call: -
j_call: TRBJ1-2
clone_size: -
v_call: TRBV12-3/TRBV12-4
cdr3_aa: CASSWDWGLRGYTF
cdr3_nt: TGTGCCAGCAGTTGGGATTGGGGGTTGCGTGGCTACACCTTC

d_call: TRBD1
j_call: TRBJ2-7
clone_size: -
v_call: TRBV29-1
cdr3_aa: CSVAGQGGNEQYF
cdr3_nt: TGCAGCGTTGCGGGACAGGGTGGGAACGAGCAGTACTTC

d_call: -
j_call: TRBJ2-7
clone_size: few
v_call: TRBV6-2/TRBV6-3
cdr3_aa: CASSYVLETYEQYF
cdr3_nt: TGTGCCAGCAGTTACGTACTAGAGACCTACGAGCAGTACTTC

d_call: TRBD2
j_call: TRBJ2-1
clone_size: -
v_call: TRBV20-1
cdr3_aa: CSATWGGYYNEQFF
cdr3_nt: TGCAGTGCCACCTGGGGGGGTTACTACAATGAGCAGTTCTTC

d_call: -
j_call: TRBJ1-1
clone_size: few
v_call: TRBV5-1
cdr3_aa: CASSLAAGNTEAFF
cdr3_nt: TGTGCCAGCAGCTTAGCGGCGGGGAACACTGAAGCTTTCTTT

d_call: -
j_call: TRBJ1-5
clone_size: -
v_call: TRBV20-1
cdr3_aa: CSAPDSNQPQHF
cdr3_nt: TGCAGTGCCCCTGACAGCAATCAGCCCCAGCATTTT

d_call: -
j_call: TRBJ1-1
clone_size: few
v_call: TRBV5-6
cdr3_aa: CASSLITGTEAFF
cdr3_nt: TGTGCCAGCAGCTTAATCACGGGGACTGAAGCTTTCTTT

d_call: TRBD1
j_call: TRBJ1-4
clone_size: -
v_call: TRBV4-3
cdr3_aa: CASSQVARGDEKLFF
cdr3_nt: TGCGCCAGCAGCCAAGTCGCCAGGGGGGATGAAAAACTGTTTTTT

d_call: TRBD1
j_call: TRBJ1-6
clone_size: -
v_call: TRBV5-6
cdr3_aa: CASSVGTDNSPLHF
cdr3_nt: TGTGCCAGCAGCGTCGGGACAGATAATTCGCCCCTCCACTTT

d_call: TRBD1
j_call: TRBJ2-3
clone_size: few
v_call: TRBV7-2
cdr3_aa: CASSFRGQGRGTQYF
cdr3_nt: TGTGCCAGCAGCTTCCGGGGACAGGGGCGTGGTACGCAGTATTTT

d_call: -
j_call: TRBJ2-4
clone_size: -
v_call: TRBV7-9
cdr3_aa: CASSPNRSTPIQYF
cdr3_nt: TGTGCCAGCAGCCCTAACCGATCTACGCCCATTCAGTACTTC

d_call: TRBD2
j_call: TRBJ2-1
clone_size: few
v_call: TRBV29-1
cdr3_aa: CSVLLAGAPANEQFF
cdr3_nt: TGCAGCGTACTGTTAGCGGGAGCGCCTGCAAATGAGCAGTTCTTC

d_call: -
j_call: TRBJ2-1
clone_size: -
v_call: TRBV7-8
cdr3_aa: CASSRRGSVDNEQFF
cdr3_nt: TGTGCCAGCAGCCGCAGGGGTAGCGTCGACAATGAGCAGTTCTTC

d_call: TRBD1
j_call: TRBJ2-7
clone_size: -
v_call: TRBV10-2
cdr3_aa: CASISRDRPYNEQYF
cdr3_nt: TGCGCCAGCATTTCCCGGGACAGGCCCTACAATGAGCAGTACTTC

d_call: TRBD2
j_call: TRBJ2-7
clone_size: -
v_call: TRBV7-8
cdr3_aa: CASSFAGLAHEQYF
cdr3_nt: TGTGCCAGCAGCTTCGCGGGACTAGCCCACGAGCAGTACTTC

d_call: TRBD2
j_call: TRBJ2-3
clone_size: -
v_call: TRBV29-1
cdr3_aa: CSVELAGVPDTQYF
cdr3_nt: TGCAGCGTTGAACTAGCGGGAGTTCCAGATACGCAGTATTTT

d_call: -
j_call: TRBJ2-3
clone_size: -
v_call: TRBV9
cdr3_aa: CASSVAAGSTDTQYF
cdr3_nt: TGTGCCAGCAGCGTAGCGGCAGGGAGCACAGATACGCAGTATTTT

d_call: -
j_call: TRBJ1-5
clone_size: once
v_call: TRBV6-2/TRBV6-3
cdr3_aa: CASTHEGWNQPQHF
cdr3_nt: TGTGCCAGCACCCATGAGGGGTGGAATCAGCCCCAGCATTTT

d_call: -
j_call: TRBJ2-2
clone_size: -
v_call: TRBV11-2
cdr3_aa: CASTKTGTGELFF
cdr3_nt: TGTGCCAGCACTAAGACCGGAACCGGGGAGCTGTTTTTT

d_call: -
j_call: TRBJ2-6
clone_size: -
v_call: TRBV4-3
cdr3_aa: CASSQEGYGAIVLTF
cdr3_nt: TGCGCCAGCAGCCAAGAAGGGTACGGGGCCATCGTCCTGACTTTC

d_call: -
j_call: TRBJ1-1
clone_size: -
v_call: TRBV5-1
cdr3_aa: CASSLGSGNTEAFF
cdr3_nt: TGCGCCAGCAGCTTGGGATCAGGGAACACTGAAGCTTTCTTT

d_call: TRBD1
j_call: TRBJ1-4
clone_size: few
v_call: TRBV3-1
cdr3_aa: CASSLGDRDEKLFF
cdr3_nt: TGTGCCAGCAGCCTAGGCGACAGGGATGAAAAACTGTTTTTT

d_call: -
j_call: TRBJ2-7
clone_size: once
v_call: TRBV20-1
cdr3_aa: CSANGVADEQYF
cdr3_nt: TGCAGTGCTAACGGAGTCGCGGACGAGCAGTACTTC

d_call: TRBD1
j_call: TRBJ1-5
clone_size: few
v_call: TRBV12-3/TRBV12-4
cdr3_aa: CASSFNEGGGNQPQHF
cdr3_nt: TGTGCCAGCAGTTTTAACGAAGGGGGCGGCAATCAGCCCCAGCATTTT